These 15 T cell receptor beta chains originate from one sample sequenced in a study of Ad26.COV2.S vaccination and SARS-CoV-2 variants. Treatment noted: around 19 received Ad26.COV2.S at low or high dose, single or two shots; 5 received placebo; per-sample allocation not given. Samples came from day 63 after the first vaccine or placebo injection. Data came from immunoSEQ multiplex PCR; TCRdb stores just in-frame clones and leaves some out. In the table there are hundreds of thousands of clones, 75% to 90% of which are singletons. Source: peripheral blood, taken in a trial of Ad26.COV2.S vaccine versus placebo. The receptor source for this set is a person aged 18-60 years who received the Ad26.COV2.S COVID-19 vaccine or a placebo.

The V call is TRBV7-6, the J call TRBJ2-1; D gene ambiguous. V was shortened by 5 bases and J by 11 bases, with 13 bases between the two germline ends. Germline values: CDR1 SGHVS, CDR2 FNYEAQ. The CDR3 consists of 12 residues. CDR3 amino acids: CASSHQSDKQFF. The DNA for the CDR3 is TGTGCCAGCAGCCATCAATCCGACAAGCAGTTCTTC.

V and J are TRBV11-2 and TRBJ2-1; 9 nucleotides match TRBD1. V shed 6 bases and J 6 bases; nucleotides not matched to a gene: 6. CDR3 length equals 14 residues. Germline V gene sequence: CDR1 SGHAT, CDR2 FQNNGV. CDR3 in amino acids: CASRPQGAGNEQFF. The CDR3 coding sequence is TGTGCCAGCAGACCACAGGGGGCGGGCAATGAGCAGTTCTTC.

This sequence joins TRBV25-1 and TRBJ1-1, with D possibly TRBD1 on 6 matching bases. Trimming pared 7 bases from V and 8 bases from J, leaving 17 bases between. The CDR3 has 13 amino acids. Germline-derived CDR1 and CDR2 are MGHDK and SYGVNS. DNA of the CDR3: TGTGCCAGCACCGAGGGGGGGCGCGAGGAAGCTTTCTTT. This translates into CASTEGGREEAFF.

The J gene is TRBJ2-7, the V gene TRBV2; unclear D gene. V was shortened by 4 bases and J by 4 bases, with 5 bases between the two germline ends. The CDR3 loop spans 11 amino acids. Germline V CDR1 and CDR2: SNHLY, FYNNEI. The DNA for the CDR3 is TGTGCCAGCAGTGTCCAGTACGAGCAGTACTTC. This encodes CASSVQYEQYF.

The chain joins TRBV11-2 to TRBJ2-3; D is perhaps TRBD2 (6 bases). The CDR3 contains 15 residues. Germline lookup yields CDR1 SGHAT and CDR2 FQNNGV. Trimming took 8 bases from V and 0 from J, leaving 15 bases between them. CDR3 protein: CASVGSPISTDTQYF. The CDR3 nucleotides are TGTGCCAGCGTCGGGAGTCCAATTAGCACAGATACGCAGTATTTT.

The V gene is TRBV13, the J gene TRBJ2-7; D not certain. Germline loops: CDR1 PRHDT, CDR2 FYEKMQ (reference sequence). The CDR3 consists of 13 residues. V was shortened by 0 bases and J by 3 bases, with 6 bases between the two germline ends. CDR3 residues: CASSLGRSYEQYF. Here the CDR3 DNA reads TGTGCCAGCAGCTTAGGACGGAGCTACGAGCAGTACTTC.

The V gene is TRBV11-3, the J gene TRBJ1-2; D is ambiguous. The ends were cut back, 4 bases at V and 5 bases at J, with 17 bases in the middle. The CDR3 spans 15 residues. Germline V gene lookup returns CDR1 SGHNT and CDR2 YENEEA. Written as DNA, the CDR3 is TGTGCCAGCAGCTCGATAAAGAGGGTGGAATATGGCTACACCTTC. Amino acids: CASSSIKRVEYGYTF.

V usage is TRBV7-2 and J usage is TRBJ2-3; TRBD1 matches at 7 bases. This CDR3 has 16 amino acids. Germline V CDR1 and CDR2: SGHTA, FQGNSA. V shed 2 bases, J shed 2 bases, and the junction held 7 bases outside the gene matches. CDR3 DNA: TGTGCCAGCAGCTTATCCTGGGACAGATTCACAGATACGCAGTATTTT. Translating it yields CASSLSWDRFTDTQYF.

To note about this clone: A junction boundary mismatches the germline segment, possibly from a read error. The rearrangement joins TRBV10-3 to TRBJ1-1; 8 bases line up with TRBD1. Looked up from germline, CDR1 is ENHRY and CDR2 is SYGVKD. The CDR3 covers 12 residues. The CDR3 spells CAFRGQDTEAFF. The CDR3 DNA sequence: TGTGCCTTCAGGGGGCAGGACACTGAAGCTTTCTTT.

This rearrangement joins TRBV7-2 to TRBJ1-1; D is perhaps TRBD1 (5 bases). The CDR3 is made up of 13 amino acids. The V and J ends lost 1 base and 7 bases respectively, with 10 bases between them. Germline lookup yields CDR1 SGHTA and CDR2 FQGNSA. The CDR3 reads CASSLVTADEAFF. CDR3 nucleotides: TGTGCCAGCAGCTTAGTGACAGCGGATGAAGCTTTCTTT. Using reference TRBV7-2 and TRBJ1-1 for the parts outside the CDR3, the full variable domain is GAGVSQSPSNKVTEKGKDVELRCDPISGHTALYWYRQSLGQGLEFLIYFQGNSAPDKSGLPSDRFSAERTGGSVSTLTIQRTQQEDSAVYLCASSLVTADEAFFGQGTRLTVV.

The CDR3 nucleotides read TGCGCCAGCCTCGTCGGGGATATGGAAAGGAGGTATGGCTACACCTTC. It codes for CASLVGDMERRYGYTF. The J gene is TRBJ1-2, the V gene TRBV10-2; D uncertain. Deletions cut 8 bases from V and 5 bases from J, with 24 bases between. Germline CDR1 and CDR2: WSHSY and SAAADI. CDR3 length: 16 amino acids.

The V and J genes are TRBV30 and TRBJ2-7, with D tentatively TRBD2 (5 bases). The CDR3 covers 11 residues. Between the trimmed V and J ends, which lost 3 bases and 5 bases, there was a span of 8 bases. The V gene's germline CDR1 is GTSNPN and CDR2 SVGIG (reference sequence). The CDR3 sequence is CAWSSGNEQYF. The DNA for the CDR3 is TGTGCCTGGAGCTCCGGGAACGAGCAGTACTTC.

The chain combines TRBV4-3 with TRBJ2-2; D might be TRBD2 (6 bases). CDR3 length: 14 amino acids. Per germline, CDR1 LGHNA and CDR2 YSLEER. V shed 0 bases and J shed 7 bases, with 9 bases lying between them. CDR3 DNA: TGCGCCAGCAGCCAAGATTCGCGGGGCGGGGAGCTGTTTTTT. Translating it yields CASSQDSRGGELFF.

This chain links TRBV12-5 with TRBJ2-3, with 10 nucleotides matching TRBD2. The CDR3 is 14 residues long. Germline CDR1 LGHNT, CDR2 FRNRAP. V trimming: 7 bases; J trimming: 4 bases; junction bases outside the gene matches: 5. CDR3 residues: CASASGRGADTQYF. The CDR3 DNA is TGTGCTAGTGCCAGCGGGAGGGGCGCAGATACGCAGTATTTT.

V and J are TRBV4-1 and TRBJ1-5; 7 bases align to TRBD1. V trimming: 0 bases; J trimming: 7 bases; junction bases outside the gene matches: 6. Per the germline V gene, CDR1 is MGHRA and CDR2 is YSYEKL. The length of the CDR3 is 15 residues. The CDR3, as DNA: TGCGCCAGCAGCCAAGAGGGACAGTACAGGCAGCCCCAGCATTTT. Translating it yields CASSQEGQYRQPQHF.